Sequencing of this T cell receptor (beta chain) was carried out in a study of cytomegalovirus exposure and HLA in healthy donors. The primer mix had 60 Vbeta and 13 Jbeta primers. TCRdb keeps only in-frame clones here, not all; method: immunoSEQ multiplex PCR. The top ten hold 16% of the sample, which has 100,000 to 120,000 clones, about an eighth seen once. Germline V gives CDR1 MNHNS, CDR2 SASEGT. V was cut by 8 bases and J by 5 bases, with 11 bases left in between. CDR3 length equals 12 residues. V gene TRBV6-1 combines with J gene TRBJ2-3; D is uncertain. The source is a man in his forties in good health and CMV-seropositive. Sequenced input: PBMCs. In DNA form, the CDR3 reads TGTGCCAGCGGCGAAGCCGGAGATACGCAGTATTTT. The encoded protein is CASGEAGDTQYF.